One sample yielded the 10 T cell receptor beta chains listed below, sequenced in a study of sequential checkpoint blockade in melanoma. Clones were read by immunoSEQ multiplex PCR, and TCRdb kept only the in-frame ones, dropping some. The sample includes approximately 7,800 clones, roughly 28% of them seen just once. Treatment indicated: randomized to nivolumab then ipilimumab (arm A) or the reverse (arm B). Sequences were derived from tumor tissue (inferred from file names), sampled from a patient given nivolumab and ipilimumab in sequence. Receptors were obtained from a human donor with melanoma.

This clone is labeled medium-sized (0.01 to 0.1%). This sequence joins TRBV11-3 and TRBJ2-5; D perhaps matches TRBD2 (6 bases). Trimming cost V 1 base and J 5 bases, with 23 bases left between them. Germline-derived CDR1 and CDR2 are SGHNT and YENEEA. The CDR3 sequence is 18 residues long. CDR3 sequence reads: CASSLGPWGGGRTETQYF. For the CDR3, the DNA is TGTGCCAGCAGCTTAGGCCCCTGGGGAGGTGGGCGTACGGAGACCCAGTACTTC. Drawing the rest from reference TRBV11-3 and TRBJ2-5, the complete variable domain is EAGVVQSPRYKIIEKKQPVAFWCNPISGHNTLYWYLQNLGQGPELLIRYENEEAVDDSQLPKDRFSAERLKGVDSTLKIQPAELGDSAVYLCASSLGPWGGGRTETQYFGPGTRLLVL.

The chain links TRBV10-3 to TRBJ1-5; no definite D call. This CDR3 contains 12 residues. Germline V gene sequence: CDR1 ENHRY, CDR2 SYGVKD. V was shortened by 0 bases and J by 4 bases, with 1 base between the two germline ends. The CDR3 is CAISESNQPQHF. The CDR3 DNA follows: TGTGCCATCAGTGAGTCGAATCAGCCCCAGCATTTT.

The chain employs TRBV5-1 and TRBJ1-1; D is unclear. V lost 2 bases to trimming and J lost 1 base, with 15 bases between them. The CDR3 covers 16 residues. In germline, CDR1 is SGHRS, CDR2 YFSETQ. The CDR3 bases are TGCGCCAGCAGCTTTTTATCGATGGGCCCGAACACTGAAGCTTTCTTT. Translation: CASSFLSMGPNTEAFF.

This clone was detected a few times. The chain is built from TRBV9 and TRBJ1-6; no definite D call. V gave up 3 bases and J gave up 0 bases, with 10 bases separating them. CDR3 length: 16 amino acids. Germline V CDR1 and CDR2: SGDLS, YYNGEE. CDR3 loop: CASSATTVSYNSPLHF. The CDR3 nucleotides are TGTGCCAGCAGCGCAACAACAGTCTCCTATAATTCACCCCTCCACTTT.

The chain recombines TRBV19 with TRBJ1-4; 8 bases match TRBD1. CDR3 length: 14 amino acids. V dropped 3 bases and J dropped 9; count of bases not matched to a gene: 6. Germline CDR1 is LNHDA and CDR2 is SQIVND (reference sequence). The chain's CDR3 is CASSIAGGGKKLFF. CDR3 bases: TGTGCCAGTAGTATTGCAGGGGGCGGGAAAAAACTGTTTTTT.

V gene TRBV6-8 combines with J gene TRBJ2-6; a possible D gene is TRBD2 (5 bases). Trimming took 5 bases from V and 0 from J, leaving 11 bases between them. CDR3 length: 16 amino acids. Germline V CDR1 and CDR2: MNHGY, SAAAGT. As DNA, the CDR3 is TGTGCCAGCAGTGGCCAAGGGAGCTCTGGGGCCAACGTCCTGACTTTC. This encodes CASSGQGSSGANVLTF.

This clone was seen ten or more times. The chain links TRBV11-3 to TRBJ2-5, with no clear D. Germline lookup yields CDR1 SGHNT and CDR2 YENEEA. The CDR3 contains 15 residues. The V gene lost 4 bases and the J gene lost 5 bases, with 17 bases spanning the gap. CDR3 DNA: TGTGCCAGCAGCTCCACCCCATTGGCAAGGGAGACCCAGTACTTC. It translates to CASSSTPLARETQYF.

There are a few counts of this clone. The V gene is TRBV10-2, the J gene TRBJ1-1; weak D call: TRBD1 (6 bases). V was cut by 1 base and J by 0 bases, with 15 bases left in between. The CDR3 spans 17 residues. The germline V gene encodes CDR1 WSHSY and CDR2 SAAADI. The CDR3 sequence: CASSEFLRQVMNTEAFF. The CDR3 DNA follows: TGCGCCAGCAGTGAGTTCCTAAGACAGGTCATGAACACTGAAGCTTTCTTT.

The chain has TRBV6-8 and TRBJ2-7; 8 positions agree with TRBD1. The CDR3 length is 15 residues. Germline V gene lookup returns CDR1 MNHGY and CDR2 SAAAGT. The CDR3 DNA is TGTGTTACCGGGACAGGTTCCGTCAGTACCTACGAGCAGTACTTC. This encodes CVTGTGSVSTYEQYF.

In this sample, this clone turned up a few times. The V call is TRBV4-1, the J call TRBJ1-2; TRBD1 agrees at 10 bases. Germline loops: CDR1 MGHRA, CDR2 YSYEKL. This CDR3 has 17 amino acids. J was trimmed by 6 bases and V by 0 bases; bases with no gene match: 10. In DNA form, the CDR3 reads TGCGCCAGCAGCCAAGATATCCGGGACAGGGGTATCGATGGCTACACCTTC. Its translation: CASSQDIRDRGIDGYTF.